One and the same sample provided the 13 T cell receptor beta chains below, sequenced in a study of T cell responses to AZD1222 COVID-19 vaccine. The method was immunoSEQ multiplex PCR; TCRdb's version includes in-frame clones alone and lacks a portion of them. Of some 140,000 clones in the sample, 90% to 95% are singletons; the top ten hold 1.6%. The source material was peripheral blood, sampled on day 0 of AZD1222 vaccination. These TCRs come from an adult in good health.

This sequence joins TRBV7-3 and TRBJ1-2; possible D gene TRBD1, 5 bases. V gave up 0 bases and J gave up 8 bases, with 16 bases separating them. The CDR3 covers 15 residues. Germline V CDR1 and CDR2: SGHTA, FQGTGA. CDR3 amino acids: CASSLTGSGNDGYTF. In nucleotides, the CDR3 is TGTGCCAGCAGCTTAACAGGGTCAGGGAACGACGGCTACACCTTC.

The rearrangement uses TRBV29-1 and TRBJ1-1; 8 bases fit TRBD1. With V trimmed by 4 bases and J by 1 base, 5 bases remained unmatched. The CDR3 is 14 amino acids. Germline CDR1 SQVTM, CDR2 ANQGSEA. CDR3 DNA sequence: TGCAGCGTTGCCCCCGGGACAGGGAACACTGAAGCTTTCTTT. This translates into CSVAPGTGNTEAFF.

CDR3 loop: CASSYSISALYNEQFF. The DNA of the CDR3 is TGTGCCAGCAGTTACTCGATAAGCGCCCTTTACAATGAGCAGTTCTTC. The gene calls are TRBV6-5 and TRBJ2-1, with D uncertain. This CDR3 spans 16 amino acids. Germline V CDR1 and CDR2: MNHEY, SVGAGI. V was cut by 0 bases and J by 4 bases, with 13 bases left in between.

The V gene is TRBV7-2, the J gene TRBJ2-1, with D unresolved. Trimming removed 5 bases from V and 7 bases from J, with 12 bases in between. The CDR3 is 13 amino acids. Germline V gene data show CDR1 as SGHTA and CDR2 as FQGNSA. The CDR3 coding sequence is TGTGCCAGCAGCCCCCGTCCTGGTAATGAGCAGTTCTTC. It translates to CASSPRPGNEQFF.

Concerning this clone: The sample has other DNA sequences that encode this CDR3 too. The rearrangement joins TRBV7-9 to TRBJ2-7; 7 positions match TRBD1. This CDR3 region has 13 residues. The germline gives CDR1 SEHNR, CDR2 FQNEAQ (reference sequence). The V segment lost 3 bases and the J segment 2 bases; nucleotides outside the gene matches: 1. The CDR3 region has the DNA TGTGCCAGCAGCTTGGGGACAGCCTACGAGCAGTACTTC. Translation: CASSLGTAYEQYF.

V usage is TRBV20-1 and J usage is TRBJ2-3; D unclear. Germline V lookup: CDR1 DFQATT, CDR2 SNEGSKA (reference sequence). The CDR3 is 12 amino acids. V was shortened by 3 bases and J by 4 bases, with 8 bases between the two germline ends. The CDR3 protein is CSASKGADTQYF. As DNA, the CDR3 is TGCAGTGCTAGTAAGGGCGCAGATACGCAGTATTTT.

The chain couples TRBV6-2 or TRBV6-3 to TRBJ1-5, with 7 bases that match TRBD1. The CDR3 has 16 amino acids. The germline V gene has CDR1 MNHEY and CDR2 SVGEGT. J gave up 1 base and V 6 bases, and 9 bases lay outside the gene matches. The CDR3: CASSPRQGRSNQPQHF. DNA of the CDR3: TGTGCCAGCAGCCCTCGACAGGGCCGGAGCAATCAGCCCCAGCATTTT.

The rearrangement joins TRBV7-9 to TRBJ2-7; D gene unclear. The CDR3 covers 15 residues. Trimming took 1 base from V and 0 from J, leaving 10 bases between them. Looked up from germline, CDR1 is SEHNR and CDR2 is FQNEAQ (reference sequence). Written as DNA, the CDR3 is TGTGCCAGCAGCTTAGGGTTAGGCAGCTCCTACGAGCAGTACTTC. This encodes CASSLGLGSSYEQYF.

The chain joins TRBV27 to TRBJ2-7; tentatively, D is TRBD2 (5 bases). This CDR3 is built from 16 residues. CDR1 and CDR2 (germline): MNHEY, SMNVEV (reference sequence). V lost 2 bases, J lost 2 bases, and 16 bases lay in between. This CDR3 reads CASSLSGGSGPYEQYF. The CDR3 nucleotides read TGTGCCAGCAGTTTAAGCGGCGGGTCCGGCCCCTACGAGCAGTACTTC.

The V and J genes are TRBV7-3 and TRBJ1-2, with TRBD1 identical over 7 bases. Trimming removed 2 bases from V and 8 bases from J; junction bases left unmatched: 11. CDR3 length equals 15 residues. The germline V gene encodes CDR1 SGHTA and CDR2 FQGTGA. The CDR3 sequence is CASSLGSQGMRGYTF. The CDR3 nucleotides read TGTGCCAGCAGCTTAGGGTCACAGGGGATGCGGGGCTACACCTTC.

CDR3 sequence reads: CASSLTSGTGGSPLHF. CDR3 bases: TGTGCCAGCAGCTTAACGTCCGGGACGGGAGGGTCACCCCTCCACTTT. The chain joins TRBV7-3 to TRBJ1-6; a weak D match, TRBD1 (5 bases). Germline V gene sequence: CDR1 SGHTA, CDR2 FQGTGA. The germline V and J ends were trimmed by 0 bases and 10 bases, with 16 bases remaining between them. The CDR3 runs to 16 residues.

The gene calls are TRBV7-9 and TRBJ2-4, with D tentatively TRBD1 (5 bases). The ends were cut back, 4 bases at V and 2 bases at J, with 15 bases in the middle. This CDR3 is 16 amino acids long. Germline V gene sequence: CDR1 SEHNR, CDR2 FQNEAQ (reference sequence). CDR3 in amino acids: CASSSYSRAPKNIQYF. The CDR3 bases are TGTGCCAGCAGCTCTTATTCCAGGGCCCCCAAAAACATTCAGTACTTC.

The V and J genes are TRBV7-3 and TRBJ2-3, with a possible D match to TRBD2 (6 bases). The germline gives CDR1 SGHTA, CDR2 FQGTGA. The CDR3 length is 16 residues. Trimming pared 2 bases from V and 0 bases from J, leaving 12 bases between. Written as DNA, the CDR3 is TGTGCCAGCAGCTTAGGGTGGGGGACTAGCACAGATACGCAGTATTTT. It codes for CASSLGWGTSTDTQYF.